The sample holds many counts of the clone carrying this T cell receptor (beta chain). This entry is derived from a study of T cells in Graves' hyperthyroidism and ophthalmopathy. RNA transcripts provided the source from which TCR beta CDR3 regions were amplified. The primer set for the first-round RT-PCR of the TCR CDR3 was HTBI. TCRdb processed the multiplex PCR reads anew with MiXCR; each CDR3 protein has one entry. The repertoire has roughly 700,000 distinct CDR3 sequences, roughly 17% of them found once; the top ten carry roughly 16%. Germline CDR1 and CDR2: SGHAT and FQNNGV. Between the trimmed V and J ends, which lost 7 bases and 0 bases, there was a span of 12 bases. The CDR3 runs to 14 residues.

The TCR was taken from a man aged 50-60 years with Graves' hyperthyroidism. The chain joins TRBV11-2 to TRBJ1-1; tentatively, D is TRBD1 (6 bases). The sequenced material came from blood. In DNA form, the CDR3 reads TGTGCCAGCACCAAAGGGGGACTGAACACTGAAGCTTTCTTT. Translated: CASTKGGLNTEAFF.